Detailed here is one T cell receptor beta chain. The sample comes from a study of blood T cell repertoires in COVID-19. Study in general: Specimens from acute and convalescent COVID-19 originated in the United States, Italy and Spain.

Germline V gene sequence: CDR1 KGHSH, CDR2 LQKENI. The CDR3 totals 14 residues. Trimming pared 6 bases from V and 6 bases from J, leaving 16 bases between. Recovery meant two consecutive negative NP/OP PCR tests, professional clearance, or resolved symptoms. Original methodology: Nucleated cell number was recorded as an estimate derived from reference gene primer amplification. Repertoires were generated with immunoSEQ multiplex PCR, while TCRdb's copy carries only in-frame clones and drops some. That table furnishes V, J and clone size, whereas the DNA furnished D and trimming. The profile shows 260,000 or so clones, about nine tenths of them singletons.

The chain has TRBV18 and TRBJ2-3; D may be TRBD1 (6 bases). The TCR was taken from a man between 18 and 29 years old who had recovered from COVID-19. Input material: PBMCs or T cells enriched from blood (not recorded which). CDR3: CASSPMTGRDTQYF. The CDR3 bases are TGTGCCAGCTCTCCCATGACAGGCAGGGATACGCAGTATTTT.